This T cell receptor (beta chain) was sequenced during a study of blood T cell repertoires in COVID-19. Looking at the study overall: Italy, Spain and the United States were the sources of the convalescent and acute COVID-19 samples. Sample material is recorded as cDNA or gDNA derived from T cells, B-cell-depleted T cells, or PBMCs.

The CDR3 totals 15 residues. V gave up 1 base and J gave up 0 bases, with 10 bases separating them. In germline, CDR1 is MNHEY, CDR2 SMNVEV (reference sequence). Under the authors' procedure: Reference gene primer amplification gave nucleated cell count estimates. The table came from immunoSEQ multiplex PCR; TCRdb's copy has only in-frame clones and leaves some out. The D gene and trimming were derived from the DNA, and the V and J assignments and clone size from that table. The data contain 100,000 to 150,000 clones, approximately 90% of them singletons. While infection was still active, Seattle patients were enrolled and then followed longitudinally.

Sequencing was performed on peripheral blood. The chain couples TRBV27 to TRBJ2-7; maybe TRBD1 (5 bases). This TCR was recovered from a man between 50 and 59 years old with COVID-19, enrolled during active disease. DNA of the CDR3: TGTGCCAGCAGTTTATTAGGGGTTGCCTCCTACGAGCAGTACTTC. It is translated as CASSLLGVASYEQYF.